What follows describes a single T cell receptor beta chain. The entry originates in a study of blood T cell repertoires in COVID-19. Original handling: By means of reference gene primer amplification, nucleated cell counts were estimated. Libraries were prepared by immunoSEQ multiplex PCR; TCRdb keeps only in-frame clonotypes and omits some of them. That table gives V, J and clone size, and the DNA gave D and trimming. Of 300,000 or so clones listed, around 85% are singletons. The specimen sequenced was peripheral blood. This receptor was identified in a woman in her forties or fifties with active or convalescent COVID-19.

CDR3 in amino acids: CASSGTGPQPQHF. In DNA, the CDR3 is TGTGCCAGCAGTGGCACAGGGCCGCAGCCCCAGCATTTT. The chain combines TRBV2 with TRBJ1-5; D possibly corresponds to TRBD1 (6 bases). Germline assignment: CDR1 SNHLY and CDR2 FYNNEI. V was cut by 4 bases and J by 7 bases, with 11 bases left in between. CDR3 length equals 13 residues.